The clone carrying this TCR beta chain was detected a few times. The antigen is not known. Study-level points and caveats: Whole repertoires were not studied in the larger cohort, only one V-J beta rearrangement. Tumor Treg TCRs overlapped most with tumor naive CD4+ cells. The TCR gene usage of tumor memory CD4+ T cells clustered together with blood and lymph node memory CD4+ cells and with lymph node naive CD4+ cells.

Semi-nested PCR with Nested Universal Primer A followed constant-region reverse priming of full-length variable regions. One entry per CDR3 protein, called by TCRdb with MiXCR from the 5' RACE reads. The table records about 43,000 distinct CDR3 sequences, 22% of them present only once. This CDR3 spans 13 amino acids. Trimming removed 0 bases from V and 5 bases from J; junction bases left unmatched: 2. CDR1 and CDR2 from the germline V gene are SGHRS and YFSETQ. Treg sorting used a CD4+CD25+CD127-/low gate. Material: Tregs sorted from a lymph node. The chain employs TRBV5-1 and TRBJ2-7; 7 bases fit TRBD1. The origin of this receptor is a female donor with breast cancer. CDR3 residues: CASSLATGNEQYF. CDR3 in DNA: TGCGCCAGCAGCTTGGCGACAGGGAACGAGCAGTACTTC.